The source of this T cell receptor (beta chain) is a study of blood T cell repertoires in COVID-19. Study information: The United States, Italy and Spain supplied acute and convalescent COVID-19 samples.

Germline V gene sequence: CDR1 SGHDN, CDR2 FVKESK. V was clipped by 3 bases and J by 5 bases; unmatched bases: 7. This CDR3 contains 15 residues. Original data processing: Amplification of reference gene primers was used by the study to estimate nucleated cell counts. The protocol was immunoSEQ multiplex PCR, while the TCRdb copy is restricted to in-frame clones and leaves out a portion. That table furnishes V, J and clone size, whereas the DNA furnished D and trimming. The repertoire holds over 200,000 clones, with approximately 86% as singletons. This study enrolled people aged about 18 to 95 from about two dozen US geographic areas. Researchers sorted participants into cohorts using their self-reported clinical history.

The sequencing sample was made of PBMCs or T cells enriched from blood (not recorded which). The receptor was isolated from a woman aged 30 to 39 who had been exposed to COVID-19. This chain uses TRBV14 with TRBJ2-7; TRBD1 matches 10 bases. The CDR3 spells CASSQRDRGFNEQYF. CDR3 DNA: TGTGCCAGCAGCCAGAGGGACAGGGGTTTCAACGAGCAGTACTTC.